This T cell receptor (beta chain) was retrieved from a study of blood T cell repertoires in COVID-19. Those enrolled, adults aged about 18 to 89 years, came from 20 to 25 US areas. Clinical history as reported by participants underpinned cohort assignment. The study recruited exposed participants who had met a COVID-19 case within 2 weeks before entry. The CDR3 length is 17 residues. The germline V gene has CDR1 LGHNA and CDR2 YSLEER. The V segment lost 0 bases and the J segment 3 bases; nucleotides outside the gene matches: 8. Original handling: How many nucleated cells were present was estimated from reference gene primer amplification. Using immunoSEQ multiplex PCR, the repertoire was profiled, and TCRdb retains in-frame clones only, with some absent. That table is the source of V, J and clone size, and D and trimming were worked out from the DNA. The sample shows a few hundred thousand clones, 70% to 90% of them seen only once.

The sample was PBMCs or T cells enriched from blood (not recorded which). The sequence derives from a woman aged 18-35 years who had been exposed to COVID-19. The rearrangement uses TRBV4-3 and TRBJ2-7; 10 positions agree with TRBD2. The CDR3 DNA reads TGCGCCAGCAGCCAAGAAGCGAGCGGGGGGGCCGGCTACGAGCAGTACTTC. Its protein is CASSQEASGGAGYEQYF.